The T cell receptor beta chain described here comes from a study of graft-versus-host responses after intestinal transplantation. Study in general: Anti-thymocyte globulin induction, then tacrolimus and steroids for two to four years, went to all recipients. Study outcomes and limitations: Graft-donor T cell macrochimerism in patients accompanied high graft-versus-host to host-versus-graft clonal ratios in allografts.

Graft material was processed, releasing intraepithelial and lamina propria lymphocytes. In the case of this clone: Its antigen remains unidentified.

The assay was immunoSEQ multiplex PCR, and TCRdb's table has in-frame clones only and misses some. The profile covers 10,000 or so clones, with about 80% appearing a single time and over 4% taken by the ten largest. V shed 1 base and J shed 1 base, with 12 bases lying between them. Germline V gives CDR1 MNHEY, CDR2 SMNVEV (reference sequence). CDR3 length: 16 residues. The chain employs TRBV27 and TRBJ2-3; D might be TRBD2 (7 bases). The sequencing used ileum tissue, collected about 140 days after intestinal transplantation. This clonotype originated in a human patient who received an intestinal transplant, so some T cells may come from the graft donor. CDR3 nucleotides: TGTGCCAGCAGTTTATTCGGGGGGCTGGGCACAGATACGCAGTATTTT. Protein product: CASSLFGGLGTDTQYF.